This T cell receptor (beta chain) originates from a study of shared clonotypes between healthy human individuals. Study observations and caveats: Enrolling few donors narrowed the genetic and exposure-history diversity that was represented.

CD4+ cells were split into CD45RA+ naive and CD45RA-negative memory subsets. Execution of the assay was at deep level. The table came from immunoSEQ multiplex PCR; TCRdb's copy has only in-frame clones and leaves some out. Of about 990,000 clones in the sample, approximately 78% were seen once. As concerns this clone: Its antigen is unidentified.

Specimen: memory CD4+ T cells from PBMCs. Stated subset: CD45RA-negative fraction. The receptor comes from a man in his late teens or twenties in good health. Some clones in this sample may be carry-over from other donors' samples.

The CDR3 DNA reads as TGTGCCAGCAGCTTAGTGGGGACTCAGCGCGGAGGGAGCAATCAGCCCCAGCATTTT. Translating it yields CASSLVGTQRGGSNQPQHF. V usage is TRBV7-2 and J usage is TRBJ1-5; D possibly corresponds to TRBD1 (5 bases). Germline V CDR1 and CDR2: SGHTA, FQGNSA. V was pared by 1 base and J by 1 base, with 20 bases between. This CDR3 has 19 residues. Full variable domain (remainder filled in from reference TRBV7-2 and TRBJ1-5): GAGVSQSPSNKVTEKGKDVELRCDPISGHTALYWYRQSLGQGLEFLIYFQGNSAPDKSGLPSDRFSAERTGGSVSTLTIQRTQQEDSAVYLCASSLVGTQRGGSNQPQHFGDGTRLSIL.